This T cell receptor beta chain was sequenced during a study of siplizumab effects on memory and regulatory T cells. General study results and limits: The apparent diversity of naive T cells exceeded that of memory cells, and naive T cells seemed to make a major contribution to the alloresponse. Of the alloreactive clones, only a minor fraction mapped to unstimulated subsets.

To note about this clone: The target antigen is unknown.

Per-sample assaying covered roughly 100,000 TCR templates. Repertoires were generated with immunoSEQ multiplex PCR, while TCRdb's copy carries only in-frame clones and drops some. The top ten clones hold under 0.7% of a sample with some 100,000 clones, 90% to 95% of them seen once. The ends were cut back, 1 base at V and 6 bases at J, with 11 bases in the middle. The CDR3 covers 14 residues. The germline gives CDR1 LNHDA, CDR2 SQIVND (reference sequence). The sequence was collected from a human donor in good health. The chain recombines TRBV19 with TRBJ2-3; the D call may be TRBD1 or TRBD2 (5 bases each). The sequenced material came from Tregs sorted from blood. CDR3 protein: CASSIVRGTDTQYF. In DNA, the CDR3 is TGTGCCAGTAGTATAGTGAGGGGAACTGATACGCAGTATTTT.